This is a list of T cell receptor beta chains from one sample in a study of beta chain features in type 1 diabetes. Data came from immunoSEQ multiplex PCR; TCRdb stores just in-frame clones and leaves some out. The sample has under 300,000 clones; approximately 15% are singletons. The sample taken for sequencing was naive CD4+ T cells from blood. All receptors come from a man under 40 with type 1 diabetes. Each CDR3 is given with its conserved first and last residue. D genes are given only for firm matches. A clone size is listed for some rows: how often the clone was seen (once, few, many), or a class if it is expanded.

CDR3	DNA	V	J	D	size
CSVRKGAGTGELFF	TGCAGCGTACGAAAGGGGGCAGGCACCGGGGAGCTGTTTTTT	TRBV29-1	TRBJ2-2	TRBD1	NA
CAWSVGSRGGRRNEQFF	TGTGCCTGGAGTGTAGGGTCGAGGGGGGGCCGTCGCAATGAGCAGTTCTTC	TRBV30	TRBJ2-1	NA	NA
CASSYSGGASGNTIYF	TGTGCCAGCAGTTACTCTGGCGGAGCCTCTGGAAACACCATATATTTT	TRBV6-6	TRBJ1-3	NA	NA
CASNRGLAGVINTGELFF	TGCGCCAGCAACCGAGGGTTAGCGGGGGTGATAAACACCGGGGAGCTGTTTTTT	TRBV4-1	TRBJ2-2	TRBD2	NA
CAWSPRQGLFVSSYNSPLHF	TGTGCCTGGAGCCCACGACAGGGGCTCTTTGTGAGCTCCTATAATTCACCCCTCCACTTT	TRBV30	TRBJ1-6	TRBD1	NA
CASSQLLGQGGYSNQPQHF	TGCGCCAGCAGCCAACTGCTAGGACAGGGCGGGTATAGCAATCAGCCCCAGCATTTT	TRBV4-1	TRBJ1-5	TRBD1	NA
CASSQDGGAGANVLTF	TGCGCCAGCAGCCAAGATGGCGGGGCTGGGGCCAACGTCCTGACTTTC	TRBV4-1	TRBJ2-6	NA	few
CASSPRQGQNIQYF	TGCGCCAGCAGCCCTCGACAGGGACAAAACATTCAGTACTTC	TRBV5-1	TRBJ2-4	TRBD1	NA
CAWRLPDRENTEAFF	TGTGCCTGGAGGCTACCCGACAGGGAGAACACTGAAGCTTTCTTT	TRBV30	TRBJ1-1	TRBD1	few
CSVEDVPGLAGGVYEQYF	TGCAGCGTTGAAGATGTCCCGGGACTAGCGGGAGGCGTCTACGAGCAGTACTTC	TRBV29-1	TRBJ2-7	TRBD2	NA
CASSKRQGDGTEAFF	TGTGCCAGCAGCAAGCGACAGGGAGACGGCACTGAAGCTTTCTTT	TRBV9	TRBJ1-1	TRBD1	NA
CASGLREGPYEQYF	TGTGCTAGTGGTTTGCGGGAGGGCCCCTACGAGCAGTACTTC	TRBV12-5	TRBJ2-7	TRBD2	NA
CASSDRDRASYEQYF	TGTGCCAGCAGTGACCGGGACAGAGCCTCCTACGAGCAGTACTTC	TRBV6-1	TRBJ2-7	TRBD1	few
CASSVQETQYF	TGTGCCAGCAGCGTACAAGAGACCCAGTACTTC	TRBV5-6	TRBJ2-5	NA	NA
CASRGETGSYNEQFF	TGTGCCAGCAGGGGCGAGACAGGCTCCTACAATGAGCAGTTCTTC	TRBV2	TRBJ2-1	NA	few
CASSGLAGGAGEQFF	TGCGCCAGCAGCGGACTAGCGGGGGGGGCAGGTGAGCAGTTCTTC	TRBV5-1	TRBJ2-1	TRBD2	NA
CASRSSGDEQFF	TGTGCCAGCAGGTCTTCCGGGGATGAGCAGTTCTTC	TRBV6-5	TRBJ2-1	NA	few